What follows are 16 T cell receptor beta chains derived from one specimen sequenced in a study of OX40 agonist ivuxolimab in advanced cancers. The library was obtained by the immunoSEQ multiplex PCR assay. TCRdb holds this immuneACCESS table with in-frame rearrangements only. Some clones are missing; in checked studies, unresolved V genes explain under half, and the rest has no known cause. For this sample the table gives tens of thousands of clones, of which roughly 90% were detected only once. The top ten clones comprise 8% to 10% of the sample. Material: CD4+ or CD8+ T cells sorted from blood, obtained in a trial of the OX40 agonist ivuxolimab. The receptors here all came from an adult with an advanced solid tumor such as melanoma, head and neck, liver or kidney cancer.

The J gene is TRBJ1-2, the V gene TRBV4-3, with TRBD1 matching 9 bases. This CDR3 comprises 17 residues. The V and J ends lost 1 base and 2 bases, in that order; junction bases with no gene match: 8. Germline CDR1 is LGHNA and CDR2 is YSLEER. The CDR3 nucleotides read TGCGCCAGCAGCCAAGTCCCCTGGGGACAGGGAAACTATGGCTACACCTTC. It codes for CASSQVPWGQGNYGYTF.

This chain links TRBV6-5 with TRBJ2-5; 11 nucleotides agree with TRBD2. The germline V gene encodes CDR1 MNHEY and CDR2 SVGAGI. The CDR3 is 15 amino acids. V shed 8 bases, J shed 5 bases, and the junction held 10 bases outside the gene matches. The CDR3 spells CASDTLAGGIETQYF. The CDR3 DNA reads as TGTGCCAGCGATACTCTAGCGGGGGGCATCGAGACCCAGTACTTC.

The gene calls are TRBV9 and TRBJ2-2; a weak D match, TRBD1 (6 bases). The CDR3 is 13 amino acids. Germline CDR1 is SGDLS and CDR2 is YYNGEE. Trimming pared 6 bases from V and 6 bases from J, leaving 12 bases between. This chain's CDR3 is CASNVQGAGELFF. The CDR3 region has the DNA TGTGCCAGCAATGTACAGGGCGCCGGGGAGCTGTTTTTT.

This clone showed up just once. This chain connects TRBV6-5 to TRBJ1-2; possibly TRBD1 for D (5 bases). Germline V gene data show CDR1 as MNHEY and CDR2 as SVGAGI. The CDR3 length is 14 residues. The ends were cut back, 6 bases at V and 0 bases at J, with 11 bases in the middle. The CDR3: CASSRQLTNYGYTF. As DNA, the CDR3 is TGTGCCAGCAGCCGACAGTTGACTAACTATGGCTACACCTTC.

This chain links TRBV11-3 with TRBJ2-2, with 8 bases matching TRBD1. The V segment lost 5 bases and the J segment 1 base; nucleotides outside the gene matches: 3. Germline assignment: CDR1 SGHNT and CDR2 YENEEA. CDR3 length: 15 residues. CDR3 DNA: TGTGCCAGCAGCCCCGACAGGGGGAACACCGGGGAGCTGTTTTTT. Its protein is CASSPDRGNTGELFF. The variable domain in full, with the rest retrieved from reference TRBV11-3 and TRBJ2-2, is EAGVVQSPRYKIIEKKQPVAFWCNPISGHNTLYWYLQNLGQGPELLIRYENEEAVDDSQLPKDRFSAERLKGVDSTLKIQPAELGDSAVYLCASSPDRGNTGELFFGEGSRLTVL.

This clone occurred once. The genes are TRBV9 and TRBJ2-3; D not resolved. Germline CDR1 is SGDLS and CDR2 is YYNGEE. This CDR3 comprises 13 residues. Trimming cost V 2 bases and J 6 bases, with 10 bases left between them. The CDR3: CASSVGDGDTQYF. For the CDR3, the DNA is TGTGCCAGCAGCGTTGGTGACGGGGATACGCAGTATTTT.

A single count supports this clone. The chain links TRBV13 to TRBJ2-1; D is undetermined. This CDR3 spans 12 amino acids. V was clipped by 0 bases and J by 4 bases, with 1 base between them. Germline V gene lookup returns CDR1 PRHDT and CDR2 FYEKMQ (reference sequence). CDR3 amino acids: CASSLGYNEQFF. In nucleotides, the CDR3 is TGTGCCAGCAGCTTAGGGTACAATGAGCAGTTCTTC.

This clone was counted a few times. CDR3 coding DNA: TGTGCCAGCAGCCCCGGGACAGGGGGCGATCAGCCCCAGCATTTT. This encodes CASSPGTGGDQPQHF. This chain connects TRBV7-6 to TRBJ1-5; 12 bases match TRBD1. The ends lost 5 bases at V and 5 bases at J; junction bases unmatched: 4. The germline gives CDR1 SGHVS, CDR2 FNYEAQ. The length of the CDR3 is 15 residues.

As DNA, the CDR3 is TGTGCCAGCAGCTCCCGGGACAGGGGGTCCTATAATTCACCCCTCCACTTT. Translated, it gives CASSSRDRGSYNSPLHF. The gene calls are TRBV13 and TRBJ1-6, with TRBD1 matching 11 bases. Germline V gene lookup returns CDR1 PRHDT and CDR2 FYEKMQ (reference sequence). This CDR3 spans 17 amino acids. Losses at the gene ends were 4 bases for V and 1 base for J; bases not matched to a gene: 3.

This clone has more than one count but fewer than ten. The chain carries TRBV7-9 and TRBJ1-6; possibly TRBD1 for D (6 bases). The CDR3 runs to 12 residues. Trimming cost V 0 bases and J 15 bases, with 9 bases left between them. From germline, CDR1 is SEHNR and CDR2 FQNEAQ (reference sequence). The CDR3 reads CASSLAGGHLHF. The CDR3 DNA reads TGTGCCAGCAGCTTAGCTGGGGGGCACCTCCACTTT.

The chain carries TRBV2 and TRBJ1-1; no clear D. The CDR3 is 14 amino acids. The germline V and J ends were trimmed by 1 base and 0 bases, with 6 bases remaining between them. Germline V gives CDR1 SNHLY, CDR2 FYNNEI. DNA for the CDR3: TGTGCCAGCAGTGAAGGGGTCCTGAACACTGAAGCTTTCTTT. Translating it yields CASSEGVLNTEAFF.

In regard to this clone: This CDR3 is also generated by other DNA sequences in the sample. The chain uses TRBV27 and TRBJ2-7; D perhaps matches TRBD2 (5 bases). There are 12 residues in the CDR3. V was clipped by 3 bases and J by 5 bases, with 8 bases between them. Per germline, CDR1 MNHEY and CDR2 SMNVEV (reference sequence). The CDR3 sequence: CASSFRGDEQYF. The CDR3, as DNA: TGTGCCAGCAGTTTTCGGGGTGACGAGCAGTACTTC.

V gene TRBV5-6 combines with J gene TRBJ1-3; D uncertain. Germline V gene lookup returns CDR1 SGHDT and CDR2 YYEEEE. The CDR3 is made up of 14 amino acids. Trimming left V 0 bases short and J 2 bases short, with 6 bases between. The DNA for the CDR3 is TGTGCCAGCAGCTTGGGTCAGGCTGGAAACACCATATATTTT. Its protein product is CASSLGQAGNTIYF.

V and J are TRBV7-9 and TRBJ2-1, with D possibly being TRBD2 (6 bases). Germline assignment: CDR1 SEHNR and CDR2 FQNEAQ (reference sequence). The CDR3 length is 13 residues. Trimming removed 6 bases at V and 6 bases at J, with 12 bases between. The CDR3, as DNA: TGTGCCAGCAGTTATGGGGGGTCCAATGAGCAGTTCTTC. This encodes CASSYGGSNEQFF.

The chain links TRBV6-5 to TRBJ1-4; 7 positions match TRBD1. V shed 1 base, J shed 8 bases, and the junction held 4 bases outside the gene matches. Germline CDR1 MNHEY, CDR2 SVGAGI. This CDR3 comprises 14 residues. This chain's CDR3 is CASSYLLTGEKLFF. In nucleotides, the CDR3 is TGTGCCAGCAGTTACTTACTGACAGGGGAAAAACTGTTTTTT.

The chain recombines TRBV6-6 with TRBJ2-3; D is uncertain. The CDR3 contains 13 residues. CDR1 is MNHNY, CDR2 SVGAGI, per germline (reference sequence). V shed 0 bases and J shed 6 bases, with 7 bases lying between them. CDR3 DNA sequence: TGTGCCAGCAGTTACTCATCGGCGGATACGCAGTATTTT. This encodes CASSYSSADTQYF.